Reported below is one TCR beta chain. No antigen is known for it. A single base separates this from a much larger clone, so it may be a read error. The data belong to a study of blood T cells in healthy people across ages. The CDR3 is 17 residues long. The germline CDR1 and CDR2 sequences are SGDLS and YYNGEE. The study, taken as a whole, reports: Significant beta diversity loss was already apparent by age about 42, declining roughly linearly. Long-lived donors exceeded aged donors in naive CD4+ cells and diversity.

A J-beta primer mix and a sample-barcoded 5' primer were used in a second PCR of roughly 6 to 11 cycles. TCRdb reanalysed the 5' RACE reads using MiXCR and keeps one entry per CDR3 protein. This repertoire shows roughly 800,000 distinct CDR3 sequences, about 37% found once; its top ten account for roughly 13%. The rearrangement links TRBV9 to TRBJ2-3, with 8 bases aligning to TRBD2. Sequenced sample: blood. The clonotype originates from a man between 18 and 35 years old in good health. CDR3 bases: TGTGCCAGCAGCGCCAATCCTGCGGGGGGTGGGGGAGATACGCTGTATTTT. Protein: CASSANPAGGGGDTLYF.